Shown below are 27 T cell receptor beta chains from a single sample sequenced in a study of beta chain features in type 1 diabetes. Of the isolated RNA, all was reverse transcribed, and so the sequenced material was expressed TCRB transcripts. Some clones are missing from TCRdb's copy, which holds only in-frame ones; the method was immunoSEQ multiplex PCR. This table holds roughly 230,000 clones, around 10% found once. What was sequenced was naive CD4+ T cells from blood. The receptors were sampled from a woman younger than 30 in good health.

This clone turned up a few times. V and J are TRBV12-5 and TRBJ2-1; TRBD1 matches 7 bases. CDR3 length equals 15 residues. Germline values: CDR1 LGHNT, CDR2 FRNRAP. V gave up 1 base and J gave up 4 bases; unmatched junction bases: 4. In DNA form, the CDR3 reads TGTGCTAGTGGTTTGGCAAGGGGGCCTTACAATGAGCAGTTCTTC. Translated, it gives CASGLARGPYNEQFF.

This clone has at least ten counts. The genes are TRBV29-1 and TRBJ2-5; D perhaps matches TRBD1 (5 bases). The CDR3 extends over 14 amino acids. The germline CDR1 and CDR2 sequences are SQVTM and ANQGSEA. V was shortened by 5 bases and J by 2 bases, with 15 bases between the two germline ends. The CDR3 sequence is CSVRVGAQQETQYF. In DNA form, the CDR3 reads TGCAGCGTTCGAGTAGGGGCCCAACAAGAGACCCAGTACTTC.

The chain joins TRBV7-9 to TRBJ1-1; possibly TRBD1 for D (6 bases). V lost 5 bases and J 4 bases, leaving 17 bases between the germline ends. Germline values: CDR1 SEHNR, CDR2 FQNEAQ (reference sequence). This CDR3 is built from 15 residues. The CDR3, as DNA: TGTGCCAGCAGCCGTGGGGGCAGAGGAGGCACTGAAGCTTTCTTT. It yields the protein CASSRGGRGGTEAFF.

Many counts were recorded for this clone. The chain carries TRBV7-2 and TRBJ2-1, with 11 positions matching TRBD1. Unmatched junction bases numbered 4, after V lost 2 bases and J lost 13 bases. Germline V gene lookup returns CDR1 SGHTA and CDR2 FQGNSA. The CDR3 sequence is 13 residues long. The DNA for the CDR3 is TGTGCCAGCAGCTTATGGACAGGGGGCGATCAGTTCTTC. Protein product: CASSLWTGGDQFF.

The chain employs TRBV5-1 and TRBJ2-1; 8 nucleotides align to TRBD2. The CDR3 loop spans 17 amino acids. V was clipped by 0 bases and J by 3 bases; unmatched bases: 8. From germline, CDR1 is SGHRS and CDR2 YFSETQ. The DNA of the CDR3 is TGCGCCAGCAGCTTGGGTCCAGCGGGAGTAGTCTACAATGAGCAGTTCTTC. Protein sequence: CASSLGPAGVVYNEQFF.

This clone has only a few counts. This chain uses TRBV5-1 with TRBJ2-2, with TRBD2 as a possible D gene (7 bases). Trimming pared 0 bases from V and 6 bases from J, leaving 15 bases between. In germline, CDR1 is SGHRS, CDR2 YFSETQ. The CDR3 runs to 16 residues. CDR3 coding DNA: TGCGCCAGCAGCTTGGCTAGCGGCGGGGGCTCCGGGGAGCTGTTTTTT. This gives the protein CASSLASGGGSGELFF.

The chain has TRBV5-5 and TRBJ1-2, with D perhaps TRBD1 (6 bases). There are 15 residues in the CDR3. V dropped 4 bases and J dropped 4 bases, with 17 bases sitting between them. Germline V CDR1 and CDR2: SGHKS, YYEKEE (reference sequence). This CDR3 is CASSPGHSWGYGYTF. The CDR3 region has the DNA TGTGCCAGCAGCCCGGGACACAGCTGGGGCTATGGCTACACCTTC.

In this sample, this clone turned up a few times. The chain carries TRBV7-9 and TRBJ2-7, with 8 bases aligning to TRBD2. The ends lost 4 bases at V and 3 bases at J; junction bases unmatched: 8. Germline V lookup: CDR1 SEHNR, CDR2 FQNEAQ (reference sequence). This CDR3 has 15 residues. The CDR3 reads CASSSHDGRVYEQYF. Written as DNA, the CDR3 is TGTGCCAGCAGCTCCCACGACGGGAGGGTCTACGAGCAGTACTTC.

This clone has only a few counts. The rearrangement uses TRBV4-1 and TRBJ2-7, with 13 bases fitting TRBD2. Germline values: CDR1 MGHRA, CDR2 YSYEKL. The CDR3 covers 17 residues. The V gene end was trimmed by 4 bases and the J gene end by 8 bases; junction bases not matched to a gene: 14. CDR3 region: CASSPGGGTSGVSQQYF. DNA of the CDR3: TGCGCCAGCAGCCCTGGCGGGGGGACTAGCGGGGTCTCACAGCAGTACTTC.

This clone was seen a few times. The chain is built from TRBV7-9 and TRBJ1-2, with D tentatively TRBD1 (6 bases). Trimming removed 2 bases from V and 5 bases from J, with 15 bases in between. The CDR3 covers 15 residues. Per the germline V gene, CDR1 is SEHNR and CDR2 is FQNEAQ (reference sequence). CDR3 coding DNA: TGTGCCAGCAGCTTACTGACAGGATCCTCATATGGCTACACCTTC. Its protein is CASSLLTGSSYGYTF.

V and J are TRBV10-3 and TRBJ1-4; a weak D match, TRBD1 (6 bases). V was clipped by 7 bases and J by 10 bases, with 16 bases between them. CDR3 length: 13 residues. CDR1 is ENHRY and CDR2 is SYGVKD in the germline V gene. The CDR3 DNA follows: TGTGCCATCATGGGGGCCGGGACCTCAAAACTGTTTTTT. It yields the protein CAIMGAGTSKLFF.

This rearrangement joins TRBV6-1 to TRBJ1-1, with 8 positions matching TRBD1. The CDR3 sequence is 15 residues long. Trimming cost V 10 bases and J 1 base; bases outside gene matches: 11. Per the germline V gene, CDR1 is MNHNS and CDR2 is SASEGT. The CDR3 DNA reads TGTGCCATCTTCGGACAGGGCAAGAAGAACACTGAAGCTTTCTTT. It specifies CAIFGQGKKNTEAFF.

CDR3 sequence (DNA): TGTGCCAGCAGCTTGGGGCGGGGGACCCCTGAAGCTTTCTTT. It translates to CASSLGRGTPEAFF. This chain connects TRBV5-4 to TRBJ1-1, with a possible D match to TRBD1 (5 bases). Trimming cost V 0 bases and J 6 bases, with 12 bases left between them. Per germline, CDR1 SGHNT and CDR2 YYREEE (reference sequence). The CDR3 is 14 residues long.

The J gene is TRBJ2-7, the V gene TRBV5-4, with TRBD1 matching 7 bases. Trimming removed 3 bases from V and 0 bases from J; junction bases left unmatched: 12. Germline CDR1 reads SGHNT; CDR2 reads YYREEE (reference sequence). This CDR3 has 17 residues. The CDR3: CASSSRRLTGFSYEQYF. For the CDR3, the DNA is TGTGCCAGCAGCTCCCGCCGCCTGACAGGGTTCTCCTACGAGCAGTACTTC.

The sample holds many counts of this clone. This chain joins TRBV4-1 and TRBJ2-3; a possible D gene is TRBD2 (5 bases). CDR1 and CDR2 from the germline V gene are MGHRA and YSYEKL. This CDR3 comprises 13 residues. Trimming pared 4 bases from V and 9 bases from J, leaving 14 bases between. CDR3 in DNA: TGCGCCAGCAGCCCCCTCCCGGGGTGGACGCAGTATTTT. Translated: CASSPLPGWTQYF.

The chain uses TRBV10-2 and TRBJ1-2; no reliable D call. The CDR3 sequence is 14 residues long. Germline V gene data show CDR1 as WSHSY and CDR2 as SAAADI. The V end lost 3 bases, the J end lost 5 bases, and 13 bases lay between the germline ends. The CDR3 region has the DNA TGCGCCAGCAGTGAAGGCGGGGATGGTTATGGCTACACCTTC. Translating it yields CASSEGGDGYGYTF.

This chain connects TRBV6-1 to TRBJ1-6; 7 bases are a match to TRBD1. The V gene end was trimmed by 7 bases and the J gene end by 7 bases; junction bases not matched to a gene: 10. Germline CDR1 reads MNHNS; CDR2 reads SASEGT. This CDR3 contains 15 residues. The CDR3 spells CASTHPDRRNSPLHF. The DNA of the CDR3 is TGTGCCAGCACCCACCCGGACAGGCGGAATTCACCCCTCCACTTT.

The chain employs TRBV5-5 and TRBJ2-5, with 9 bases identical to TRBD1. Germline lookup yields CDR1 SGHKS and CDR2 YYEKEE (reference sequence). With V trimmed by 4 bases and J by 4 bases, 11 bases remained unmatched. There are 16 residues in the CDR3. Here the CDR3 reads CASSGTGTGRRETQYF. CDR3 coding DNA: TGTGCCAGCAGCGGCACCGGGACAGGGCGGAGAGAGACCCAGTACTTC. Variable domain in full (rest from reference TRBV5-5 and TRBJ2-5): DAGVTQSPTHLIKTRGQQVTLRCSPISGHKSVSWYQQVLGQGPQFIFQYYEKEERGRGNFPDRFSARQFPNYSSELNVNALLLGDSALYLCASSGTGTGRRETQYFGPGTRLLVL.

This clone was detected only once. This sequence joins TRBV6-5 and TRBJ1-5; D gene uncertain. V was clipped by 0 bases and J by 5 bases, with 14 bases between them. CDR3 size: 16 residues. CDR1 and CDR2 from the germline V gene are MNHEY and SVGAGI. This chain's CDR3 is CASSYSEEVGYQPQHF. Here the CDR3 DNA reads TGTGCCAGCAGTTACTCGGAGGAGGTGGGATATCAGCCCCAGCATTTT.

The chain carries TRBV6-5 and TRBJ2-1, with 10 bases that match TRBD2. V was pared by 6 bases and J by 7 bases, with 9 bases of the junction left unmatched. Germline CDR1 reads MNHEY; CDR2 reads SVGAGI. The length of the CDR3 is 15 residues. The CDR3 sequence is CASSLLAGTLNEQFF. In nucleotides, the CDR3 is TGTGCCAGCAGCTTACTAGCGGGAACTTTGAATGAGCAGTTCTTC.

This clone was observed a handful of times. The chain uses TRBV6-1 and TRBJ2-7, with a weak D call TRBD1 (6 bases). V lost 0 bases and J lost 0, with 12 bases in between. Germline lookup yields CDR1 MNHNS and CDR2 SASEGT. The CDR3 is 16 residues long. CDR3 protein: CASSEAGGRVSYEQYF. The CDR3 nucleotides are TGTGCCAGCAGTGAAGCAGGGGGACGGGTCTCCTACGAGCAGTACTTC.

This clone was found a few times. Sequence at one end of the junction differs from germline and may be a read error. The CDR3 DNA reads as TGTGCCAGCAATGAACAGGGGGCGGTCGCAGATACGCAGTATTTT. Amino acid sequence: CASNEQGAVADTQYF. J is TRBJ2-3 and V is TRBV2; 9 bases are shared with TRBD1. The length of the CDR3 is 15 residues. Germline V gene data show CDR1 as SNHLY and CDR2 as FYNNEI.

The sample holds a few counts of this clone. V is TRBV19 and J is TRBJ2-7; weak D call: TRBD1 (5 bases). From germline, CDR1 is LNHDA and CDR2 SQIVND (reference sequence). This CDR3 is built from 14 residues. V shed 6 bases and J shed 3 bases, with 15 bases lying between them. The CDR3 DNA reads TGTGCCAGTAGGAGAACAGGTCTCGACTACGAGCAGTACTTC. Encoded protein: CASRRTGLDYEQYF.

The chain has TRBV11-2 and TRBJ2-7; no definite D call. The CDR3 has 15 residues. Germline assignment: CDR1 SGHAT and CDR2 FQNNGV. Trimming pared 0 bases from V and 3 bases from J, leaving 12 bases between. As DNA, the CDR3 is TGTGCCAGCAGCTTAGATCCAACAGACCTCTACGAGCAGTACTTC. Translation: CASSLDPTDLYEQYF. The full variable domain, in which reference TRBV11-2 and TRBJ2-7 provide the parts outside the CDR3, is EAGVAQSPRYKIIEKRQSVAFWCNPISGHATLYWYQQILGQGPKLLIQFQNNGVVDDSQLPKDRFSAERLKGVDSTLKIQPAKLEDSAVYLCASSLDPTDLYEQYFGPGTRLTVT.

V is TRBV7-3 and J is TRBJ2-5; a possible D gene is TRBD1 (6 bases). Germline CDR1 and CDR2: SGHTA and FQGTGA. This CDR3 region has 15 residues. Trimming took off 3 bases at V and 5 bases at J, with 16 bases between the two ends. CDR3 loop: CASSLSVGGAETQYF. As DNA, the CDR3 is TGTGCCAGCAGCTTGTCAGTAGGGGGTGCGGAGACCCAGTACTTC.

The chain has TRBV19 and TRBJ1-5; 7 bases map to TRBD1. Losses at the gene ends were 7 bases for V and 6 bases for J; bases not matched to a gene: 12. The germline V gene encodes CDR1 LNHDA and CDR2 SQIVND (reference sequence). The CDR3 length is 15 residues. This CDR3 is CASKINRGYFQPQHF. CDR3 DNA sequence: TGTGCCAGTAAGATAAACAGGGGATATTTTCAGCCCCAGCATTTT.

There are a few counts of this clone. The rearrangement uses TRBV29-1 and TRBJ2-2; TRBD2 matches at 10 bases. Germline V gene sequence: CDR1 SQVTM, CDR2 ANQGSEA. The J segment lost 4 bases and the V segment lost 6 bases, leaving 11 bases of the junction unmatched. This CDR3 comprises 16 residues. The CDR3: CSVIESGRALTGELFF. CDR3 bases: TGCAGCGTGATTGAGAGCGGGAGGGCCCTCACCGGGGAGCTGTTTTTT.